By sample fraction, the clone carrying this TCR beta chain is medium-sized. The table came from immunoSEQ multiplex PCR; TCRdb's copy has only in-frame clones and leaves some out. The table includes about 84,000 clones, approximately 85% detected once. The sample belongs to a study of T cell responses to AZD1222 COVID-19 vaccine. This TCR was sampled from an adult who received the AZD1222 COVID-19 vaccine. Sequenced material: peripheral blood, taken 28 days after the second AZD1222 dose.

Written as DNA, the CDR3 is TGTGCCAGCCCCTCTTACGACAGGGTTTCACCCTCTGGGGCCAACGTCCTGACTTTC. This encodes CASPSYDRVSPSGANVLTF. V and J are TRBV27 and TRBJ2-6; 7 bases agree with TRBD1. CDR3 length equals 19 residues. V was pared by 8 bases and J by 0 bases, with 16 bases of the junction left unmatched. CDR1 and CDR2 from the germline V gene are MNHEY and SMNVEV (reference sequence).